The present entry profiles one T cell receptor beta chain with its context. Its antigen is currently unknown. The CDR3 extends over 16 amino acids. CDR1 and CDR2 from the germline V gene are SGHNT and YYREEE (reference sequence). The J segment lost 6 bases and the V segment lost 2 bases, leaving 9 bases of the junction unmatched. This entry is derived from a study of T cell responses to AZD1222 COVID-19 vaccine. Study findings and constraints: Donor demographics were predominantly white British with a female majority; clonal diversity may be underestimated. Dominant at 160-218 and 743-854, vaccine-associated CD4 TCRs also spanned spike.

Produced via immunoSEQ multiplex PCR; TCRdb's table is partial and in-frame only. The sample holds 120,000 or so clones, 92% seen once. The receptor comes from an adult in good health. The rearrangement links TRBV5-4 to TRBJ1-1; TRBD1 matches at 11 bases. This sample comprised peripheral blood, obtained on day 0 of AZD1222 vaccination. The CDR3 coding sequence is TGTGCCAGCAGCTTAGACCCCGGACAGGGGGCCTCTGAAGCTTTCTTT. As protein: CASSLDPGQGASEAFF.